This entry is about one T cell receptor beta chain. This clonotype has just a few counts. Its antigen has not been determined. No base qualities exist here, and no much larger clone lies one base off it. Library construction relied on multiplex PCR. For sequencing, an Illumina HiSeq 4000 was employed. To build TCR beta libraries, CDR3 regions were amplified by Arm-PCR using iRepertoire HTBI primers. Before sequencing, the PCR products underwent gel purification. Per the original workflow: Across samples, about 64 TRBV and 12 to 15 TRBJ segments were identified and used for gene usage analysis of CDR3 amino acid clonotypes. COPE and FqMerger were used to merge filtered high-quality paired reads into contigs. Contigs were aligned with BLAST to IMGT TRBV, TRBD and TRBJ reference genes, and CDR3 was defined per IMGT. Any clonotype with a frequency above 0.1% was counted as a highly expanded clone. Shannon entropy served as the measure of repertoire diversity, while the Gini coefficient captured V-J evenness. Clonotypes shared by more than one individual were considered public. TCRdb ran its own pipeline on the public reads, namely fastp trimming at Q25 and MiXCR clone calling, and kept in-frame beta chains. Rows with one shared CDR3 protein collapse into an entry with the most common genes and DNA. Here the V and J calls rest on TCRdb's processing, not on the authors' analysis. The sample table holds about 620,000 distinct CDR3 sequences, of which about 15% were seen once. Of the sample, under 20% is held by the ten largest clones.

The CDR3 goes from the cysteine to the phenylalanine over 16 residues. Only the CDR3 region is kept as DNA, spanning 48 bases read in frame from base 1. After removal of 6 bases from V and 4 bases from J, the junction retains 9 bases not matched to a gene. Sequences MDHEN (CDR1) and SYDVKM (CDR2) are obtained from the germline V gene. The sample's time point label, decoded: newly diagnosed GD, antithyroid drugs for less than 3 months. RNA was extracted from PBMCs in TRIzol for both TCR sequencing and RNA sequencing. The diagnosis of Graves' disease was made according to American Thyroid Association guidelines. Patients were recruited from an endocrinology department in Xi'an, China. From each patient, approximately 10 milliliters of peripheral blood was collected into an EDTA anticoagulant tube. Ficoll Paque Plus density gradient separation was used to isolate PBMCs, and no further T cell sorting was done. An Agilent 2100 Bioanalyzer and agarose gel were used to check RNA quality, while a NanoDrop 2000 measured RNA concentration.

The data derive from a study of regulatory T cells in long-lasting Graves disease (dated by TCRdb to the early 2020s). About the full investigation: Antithyroid drugs had been taken for less than 3 months by newly diagnosed Graves' disease patients. Persistent Graves' disease patients were compared with newly diagnosed Graves' disease patients by peripheral blood TCR sequencing and RNA sequencing. The study took place in China and was registered as a clinical trial. A total of about 35 samples underwent TCR sequencing, from about 13 patients with persistent Graves' disease and 20 or so patients with newly diagnosed Graves' disease.

Results and caveats for the whole study, not just this receptor: Peripheral blood alone was examined, since thyroid tissue, which constituted the primary lesion, could not be accessed. Lower TCR Shannon entropy and fewer highly expanded clones were observed in persistent Graves' disease patients than in newly diagnosed patients, which suggested clonal expansion. Patients with persistent disease shared more public clonotypes (about 2,500) than newly diagnosed patients did (more than 900). Sequencing and analysis were restricted to the TCR beta chain. The authors acknowledged the small sample size as a limitation that may reduce accuracy. Persistent disease showed preferential use of TRBV28, TRBJ1-2 and TRBJ2-5, whereas newly diagnosed disease favored TRBV20-1 and TRBJ2-1.

These data are also associated with another study on T cells in Graves' hyperthyroidism and ophthalmopathy. Reported in the second study: Stable Graves' hyperthyroidism was defined as the absence of progression to ophthalmopathy over 18 months of follow-up. Hyperthyroidism patients were newly diagnosed, with disease duration under 2 months, and aged 18 to 65 years. The study excluded patients with uncontrolled infections, other autoimmune diseases, pregnancy or lactation. Diagnoses were based on clinical symptoms, serum thyroxine and TRAb, thyroid ultrasound and orbital computed tomography. The TCR CDR3 was subjected to a first round of RT-PCR using the HTBI primer set and the Qiagen OneStep RT-PCR kit. Most expanded thyroid clonotypes (frequency above 0.001) were also detected in blood, suggesting blood repertoires may reflect thyroid immune responses. A model built on a 13 V-J signature distinguished ophthalmopathy from stable hyperthyroidism, reaching approximately 89% sensitivity and approximately 83% specificity in cross-validation and 80%/75% in testing. During validation, the model predicted progression to ophthalmopathy a median of around six months ahead of onset, with more than 60% sensitivity and roughly 75% specificity. TCR V-J signatures able to tell the groups apart were searched for in a discovery cohort of about a hundred patients, of whom about 40 had Graves' ophthalmopathy and roughly 57 had stable Graves' hyperthyroidism. Whether ophthalmopathy could be predicted prospectively was tested in an independent validation cohort made up of some 20 hyperthyroidism patients plus 17 patients who later progressed to ophthalmopathy. The 100 discovery patients were randomly split 7:3 into training and test sets. The study also compared thyroid tissue and blood T-cell repertoires from about six Graves' hyperthyroidism patients. After blood sampling, hyperthyroidism patients were treated with methimazole at a starting dose of 30 mg daily, and ophthalmopathy patients were treated with high-dose intravenous methylprednisolone. A second multiplex PCR round built the libraries, followed by size selection and purification. The libraries were sequenced on an Illumina HiSeq2000 using paired-end 100 bp reads. Raw data were processed with SOAPnuke, discarding reads with adapters, uncalled bases, mean Phred below 15, or no exact constant-primer or identifier match. COPE v1.2.5 was used to merge the high-quality paired reads, and each unique nucleotide sequence was defined as a clonotype. MiTCR v1.1 was used to align the clonotypes against IMGT TRBV, TRBD and TRBJ reference segments. Analysis was restricted to V-J combinations with a frequency above 0.0001, which covered 98% to 99.2% of repertoires. A TCS score was defined as the ratio of F50 (clonal expansion) to E x V (chaos), with BLOSUM62-based TCRdist applied between CDR3 peptides within each V-J. Welch's t-statistics and random forest reduced 500 to 650 V-J features to some 14, which were used in a naive Bayes classifier (R e1071). No statistical method was used to fix the sample size in advance, and group allocation was not hidden from the investigators. According to the paper, TCR Vbeta CDR3 sequencing was carried out on 135 peripheral blood samples, which came from 40 to 45 ophthalmopathy, about 75 hyperthyroidism and about 17 progressor patients.

The sequence was collected from a young woman with Graves disease. Donor details come from another sample of the same person, matched by shared clones. Rearrangement joined TRBV28 to TRBJ2-3, with 11 bases aligning to TRBD1. Sequencing was performed on peripheral blood mononuclear cells (PBMCs), taken at new diagnosis, from a patient treated with antithyroid drugs. The CDR3 region reads CASSTTGTGGPDTQYF. In nucleotides, the sequence is TGTGCCAGCAGCACAACCGGGACAGGGGGACCAGATACGCAGTATTTT.